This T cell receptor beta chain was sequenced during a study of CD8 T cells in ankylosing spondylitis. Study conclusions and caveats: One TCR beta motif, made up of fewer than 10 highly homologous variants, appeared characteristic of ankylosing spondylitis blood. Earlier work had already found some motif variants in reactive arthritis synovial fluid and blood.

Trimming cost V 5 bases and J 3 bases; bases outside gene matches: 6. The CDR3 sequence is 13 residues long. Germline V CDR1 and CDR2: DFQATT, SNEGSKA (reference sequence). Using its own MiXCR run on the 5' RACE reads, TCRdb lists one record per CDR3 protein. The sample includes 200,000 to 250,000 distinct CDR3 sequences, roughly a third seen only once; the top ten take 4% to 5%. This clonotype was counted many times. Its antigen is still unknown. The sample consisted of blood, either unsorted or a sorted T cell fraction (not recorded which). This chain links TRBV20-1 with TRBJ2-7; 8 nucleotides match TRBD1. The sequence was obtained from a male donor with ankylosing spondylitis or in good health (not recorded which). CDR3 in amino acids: CSAGQGEIYEQYF. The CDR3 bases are TGCAGTGCTGGACAGGGCGAGATCTACGAGCAGTACTTC.